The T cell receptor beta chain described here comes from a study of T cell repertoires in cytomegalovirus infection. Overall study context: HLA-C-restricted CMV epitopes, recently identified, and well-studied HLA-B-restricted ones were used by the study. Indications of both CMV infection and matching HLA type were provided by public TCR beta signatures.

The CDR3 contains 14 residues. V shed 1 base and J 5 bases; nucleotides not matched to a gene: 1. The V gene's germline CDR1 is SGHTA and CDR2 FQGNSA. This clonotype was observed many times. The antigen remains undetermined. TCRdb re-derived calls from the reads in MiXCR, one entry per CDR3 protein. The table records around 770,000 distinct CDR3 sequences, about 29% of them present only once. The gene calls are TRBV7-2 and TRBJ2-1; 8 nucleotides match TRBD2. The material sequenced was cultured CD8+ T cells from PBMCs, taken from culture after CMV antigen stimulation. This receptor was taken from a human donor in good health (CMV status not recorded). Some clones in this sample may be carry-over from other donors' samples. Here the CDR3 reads CASSLVGGDNEQFF. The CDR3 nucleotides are TGTGCCAGCAGCTTAGTCGGGGGGGACAATGAGCAGTTCTTC. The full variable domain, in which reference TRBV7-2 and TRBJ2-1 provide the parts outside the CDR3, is GAGVSQSPSNKVTEKGKDVELRCDPISGHTALYWYRQSLGQGLEFLIYFQGNSAPDKSGLPSDRFSAERTGGSVSTLTIQRTQQEDSAVYLCASSLVGGDNEQFFGPGTRLTVL.